Reported below is one TCR beta chain. The sample is drawn from a study of cytomegalovirus exposure and HLA in healthy donors. The germline V gene has CDR1 KGHSH and CDR2 LQKENI. The V gene end was trimmed by 6 bases and the J gene end by 6 bases; junction bases not matched to a gene: 17. There are 17 residues in the CDR3. Only in-frame clones appear in the TCRdb table, and some are missing; sequencing was by immunoSEQ multiplex PCR. The profile shows tens of thousands of clones, approximately 94% of them singletons. The clonotype comes from a woman aged 18-29 years in good health and CMV-seronegative. V is TRBV18 and J is TRBJ2-3; the match to TRBD1 covers 8 bases. Sequencing used PBMCs. The CDR3 nucleotides are TGTGCCAGCTCCAAGAAGGAGATCGGGACAGGACCTGATACGCAGTATTTT. Amino acids: CASSKKEIGTGPDTQYF.